The 17 T cell receptor beta chains listed next were all sequenced from one sample in a study of OX40 agonist ivuxolimab in advanced cancers. The table came from immunoSEQ multiplex PCR; TCRdb's copy has only in-frame clones and leaves some out. The sample contains about 40,000 clones, more than 75% of which appear only once. Sequenced material: CD4+ or CD8+ T cells sorted from blood, taken in a trial of the OX40 agonist ivuxolimab. The receptors stem from an adult with an advanced solid tumor such as melanoma, head and neck, liver or kidney cancer.

V usage is TRBV6-1 and J usage is TRBJ2-3; TRBD2 agrees at 12 bases. The junction had 8 bases not matched to a gene; V was cut back by 4 bases and J by 0 bases. CDR1 and CDR2 from the germline V gene are MNHNS and SASEGT. This CDR3 region has 18 residues. CDR3 in DNA: TGTGCCAGCAGTGCACTAGCGGGGGGACTTTCTAGCACAGATACGCAGTATTTT. Translation gives CASSALAGGLSSTDTQYF.

The V gene is TRBV19, the J gene TRBJ1-5, with TRBD1 as a possible D gene (5 bases). The CDR3 has 13 residues. Trimming shortened V by 7 bases and J by 1 base, and 8 bases separated the two germline ends. Per germline, CDR1 LNHDA and CDR2 SQIVND (reference sequence). This chain's CDR3 is CASTGPSNQPQHF. In nucleotides, the CDR3 is TGTGCCAGTACGGGACCGAGCAATCAGCCCCAGCATTTT.

The chain has TRBV29-1 and TRBJ2-7; 7 bases align to TRBD1. V lost 7 bases to trimming and J lost 3 bases; unmatched junction nucleotides: 9. The CDR3 loop spans 13 amino acids. Germline values: CDR1 SQVTM, CDR2 ANQGSEA. The CDR3 here is CSAITGVRYEQYF. CDR3 coding DNA: TGCAGCGCCATTACAGGGGTCCGCTACGAGCAGTACTTC.

V usage is TRBV7-6 and J usage is TRBJ2-1, with D tentatively TRBD2 (5 bases). Germline CDR1 and CDR2: SGHVS and FNYEAQ. The V and J ends lost 5 bases and 9 bases respectively, with 17 bases between them. The CDR3 length is 14 residues. The CDR3 coding sequence is TGTGCCAGCAGCCCTCGGACTTTCGGCGGTGAGCAGTTCTTC. This codes for CASSPRTFGGEQFF.

The J gene is TRBJ1-3, the V gene TRBV7-2; D is perhaps TRBD1 (6 bases). V dropped 3 bases and J dropped 4 bases, with 10 bases sitting between them. This CDR3 contains 14 residues. CDR1 is SGHTA, CDR2 FQGNSA, per germline. In DNA, the CDR3 is TGTGCCAGCAGCTTCCGGGGGGCAGGAAACACCATATATTTT. It yields the protein CASSFRGAGNTIYF.

V is TRBV27 and J is TRBJ1-2; D not certain. Trimming took off 11 bases at V and 4 bases at J, with 11 bases between the two ends. There are 11 residues in the CDR3. The germline V gene has CDR1 MNHEY and CDR2 SMNVEV (reference sequence). The DNA of the CDR3 is TGTGCCTCCGGGGAGTTCTATGGCTACACCTTC. This translates into CASGEFYGYTF.

Note on this clone: Other nucleotide sequences from this sample produce the same CDR3. The rearrangement uses TRBV7-9 and TRBJ2-7; D is undetermined. The CDR3 runs to 12 residues. With 5 bases removed from V and 4 bases from J, the gap between germline ends came to 9 bases. CDR1 and CDR2 from the germline V gene are SEHNR and FQNEAQ (reference sequence). CDR3 DNA sequence: TGTGCCAGCAGCCCTCGTGGGTACGAGCAGTACTTC. This sequence encodes CASSPRGYEQYF.

V gene TRBV6-4 combines with J gene TRBJ1-2, with D uncertain. V was shortened by 0 bases and J by 2 bases, with 10 bases between the two germline ends. Looked up from germline, CDR1 is MRHNA and CDR2 is SNTAGT. The length of the CDR3 is 15 residues. This CDR3 is CASSDSPTPNYGYTF. The CDR3, as DNA: TGTGCCAGCAGTGACTCTCCGACACCAAACTATGGCTACACCTTC.

The rearrangement joins TRBV6-5 to TRBJ1-5, with a possible D match to TRBD1 (5 bases). CDR3 length: 14 amino acids. With 3 bases removed from V and 0 bases from J, the gap between germline ends came to 6 bases. Germline CDR1 MNHEY, CDR2 SVGAGI. CDR3 in amino acids: CASSYRGSNQPQHF. In DNA form, the CDR3 reads TGTGCCAGCAGTTATAGGGGTAGCAATCAGCCCCAGCATTTT.

This rearrangement joins TRBV7-9 to TRBJ2-7, with 7 bases that match TRBD1. The CDR3 runs to 14 residues. Germline trimming cut 5 bases from V and 0 bases from J; bases unmatched to any gene: 4. The germline V gene has CDR1 SEHNR and CDR2 FQNEAQ (reference sequence). CDR3 sequence (DNA): TGTGCCAGCAGCGGGACAGACATCTCCTACGAGCAGTACTTC. This codes for CASSGTDISYEQYF.

The CDR3 DNA reads as TGTGCCTGGAACCTTGGGACCTATGGCTACACCTTC. Translating gives CAWNLGTYGYTF. The rearrangement uses TRBV30 and TRBJ1-2, with D perhaps matching TRBD1 (5 bases). Germline V gene lookup returns CDR1 GTSNPN and CDR2 SVGIG (reference sequence). The CDR3 has 12 amino acids. The ends were cut back, 4 bases at V and 4 bases at J, with 10 bases in the middle.

The rearrangement uses TRBV30 and TRBJ1-2, with a weak D call TRBD1 (5 bases). Trimming cost V 3 bases and J 4 bases, with 9 bases left between them. This CDR3 has 12 amino acids. The germline V gene has CDR1 GTSNPN and CDR2 SVGIG (reference sequence). CDR3 region: CAWRGRAYGYTF. CDR3 bases: TGTGCCTGGAGGGGCAGGGCCTATGGCTACACCTTC.

The rearrangement links TRBV27 to TRBJ2-7; 10 bases line up with TRBD2. J was trimmed by 2 bases and V by 5 bases; bases with no gene match: 6. Germline values: CDR1 MNHEY, CDR2 SMNVEV (reference sequence). There are 15 residues in the CDR3. DNA for the CDR3: TGTGCCAGCAGTGTTCTAGCGGGAGAGACCTACGAGCAGTACTTC. It codes for CASSVLAGETYEQYF.

V usage is TRBV7-6 and J usage is TRBJ1-6, with D uncertain. CDR1 SGHVS and CDR2 FNYEAQ come from the germline V gene. Trimming took off 5 bases at V and 9 bases at J, with 14 bases between the two ends. The CDR3 sequence is 14 residues long. CDR3 DNA: TGTGCCAGCAGCCAACTCAAAAACACTTCACCCCTCCACTTT. Translated: CASSQLKNTSPLHF.

This chain joins TRBV28 and TRBJ2-1, with 10 bases fitting TRBD1. V gave up 6 bases and J gave up 4 bases; unmatched junction bases: 6. The CDR3 is 15 residues long. Germline V lookup: CDR1 MDHEN, CDR2 SYDVKM. The CDR3 DNA sequence: TGTGCCAGCAGCCCCGACAGGGGGCTTTACAATGAGCAGTTCTTC. It codes for CASSPDRGLYNEQFF.

The V gene is TRBV28, the J gene TRBJ2-7; the D gene could be TRBD1 or TRBD2 (5 bases each). This CDR3 is 13 amino acids long. Germline-derived CDR1 and CDR2 are MDHEN and SYDVKM. The V end was cut by 11 bases, the J end by 6 bases, with 20 bases between. The CDR3 spells CAATRDRGPEQYF. The CDR3 nucleotides are TGTGCCGCCACCCGGGACCGCGGCCCCGAGCAGTACTTC.

This chain links TRBV27 with TRBJ2-1, with 7 bases matching TRBD1. The J segment lost 8 bases and the V segment lost 5 bases, leaving 9 bases of the junction unmatched. The germline gives CDR1 MNHEY, CDR2 SMNVEV (reference sequence). The CDR3 is 14 amino acids. The CDR3 coding sequence is TGTGCCAGCAGTGCGACAGGGTTGATAGATGAGCAGTTCTTC. Encoded protein: CASSATGLIDEQFF.